In this sample, the clone carrying this T cell receptor beta chain turned up once. As yet, its antigen is unknown. This sample was included in a study of T-cell memory formation after mild COVID-19. Study-level points and caveats: Some clones that responded were present in memory (sampled pre-infection), which suggests cross-reactive memory joined. Contracting CD4+ clones lay largely in CM and EM, with CD8+ ones residing in EMRA. Second-wave clones peaking on day 37 lacked confirmed SARS-CoV-2 specificity.

It was 5'RACE with constant-segment primers that produced the TCR alpha and TCR beta cDNA libraries, which carried sample barcodes and UMIs. TCRdb independently ran MiXCR on the 5' RACE reads; one entry per CDR3 protein. The data contain about 270,000 distinct CDR3 sequences, around 15% of them singletons. The CDR3 totals 13 residues. Trimming cost V 7 bases and J 9 bases; bases outside gene matches: 10. The V gene's germline CDR1 is MGHRA and CDR2 YSYEKL. Input material: PBMCs or a T cell subset sorted from them (not recorded which). The receptor's source is a man aged 18 to 29 who had mild COVID-19 (a few samples of this study predate the infection). Cell type and time point are not known. The genes are TRBV4-1 and TRBJ2-3; 7 bases map to TRBD2. CDR3 DNA: TGCGCCAGCAAAGAACTAGCGCAAGAGACGCAGTATTTT. Residues: CASKELAQETQYF.